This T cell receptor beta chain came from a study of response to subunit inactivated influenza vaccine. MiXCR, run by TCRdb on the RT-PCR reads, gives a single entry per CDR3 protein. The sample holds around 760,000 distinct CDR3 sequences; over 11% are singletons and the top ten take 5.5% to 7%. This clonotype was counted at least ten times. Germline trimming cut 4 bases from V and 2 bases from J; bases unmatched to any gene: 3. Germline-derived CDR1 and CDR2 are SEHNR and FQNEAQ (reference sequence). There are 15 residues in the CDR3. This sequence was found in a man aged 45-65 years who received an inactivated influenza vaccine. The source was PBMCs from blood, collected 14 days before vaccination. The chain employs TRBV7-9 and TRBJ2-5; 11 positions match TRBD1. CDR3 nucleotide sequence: TGTGCCAGCAGCTCCGGGACAGGGGGACAAGAGACCCAGTACTTC. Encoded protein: CASSSGTGGQETQYF.